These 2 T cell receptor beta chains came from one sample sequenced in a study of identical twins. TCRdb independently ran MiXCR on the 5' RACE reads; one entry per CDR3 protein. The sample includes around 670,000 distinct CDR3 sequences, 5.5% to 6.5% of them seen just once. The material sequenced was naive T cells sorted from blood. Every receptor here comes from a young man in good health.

CDR3 loop: CATSRDRGRTAEQFF. CDR3 nucleotides: TGTGCCACCAGCAGAGATCGAGGACGGACGGCTGAGCAGTTCTTC. The chain employs TRBV15 and TRBJ2-1; no definite D call. Germline CDR1 reads LNHNV; CDR2 reads YYDKDF (reference sequence). This CDR3 region has 15 residues. With 0 bases removed from V and 9 bases from J, the gap between germline ends came to 15 bases.

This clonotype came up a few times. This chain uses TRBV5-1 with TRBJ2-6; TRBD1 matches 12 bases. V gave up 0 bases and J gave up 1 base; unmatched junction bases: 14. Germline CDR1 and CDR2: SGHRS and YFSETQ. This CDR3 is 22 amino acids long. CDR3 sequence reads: CASSLGPPGTGGGRSGANVLTF. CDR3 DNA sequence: TGCGCCAGCAGCTTGGGCCCTCCCGGGACAGGGGGCGGTAGGTCTGGGGCCAACGTCCTGACTTTC.